Listed here are 15 T cell receptor beta chains from one sample, sequenced in a study of OX40 agonist ivuxolimab in advanced cancers. Assay: immunoSEQ multiplex PCR; the TCRdb copy retains only in-frame clones and omits some. The sample consists of about 90,000 clones, approximately 90% of them appearing once. This sample comprised CD4+ or CD8+ T cells sorted from blood, obtained in a trial of the OX40 agonist ivuxolimab. These receptors originate from an adult with an advanced solid tumor such as melanoma, head and neck, liver or kidney cancer.

The chain joins TRBV5-1 to TRBJ2-3; 7 bases fit TRBD1. From germline, CDR1 is SGHRS and CDR2 YFSETQ. The junction had 16 bases not matched to a gene; V was cut back by 4 bases and J by 5 bases. The CDR3 totals 17 residues. CDR3 in amino acids: CASSAAGTASGVDTQYF. The CDR3 DNA is TGCGCCAGCAGCGCGGCTGGGACAGCTTCAGGGGTAGATACGCAGTATTTT.

V usage is TRBV7-8 and J usage is TRBJ2-5; weak D call: TRBD1 (5 bases). The end of the DNA aligns better with TRBJ2-7, so the J call may be wrong. The CDR3 has 13 residues. Germline loops: CDR1 SGHVS, CDR2 FQNEAQ. CDR3 sequence reads: CASSMDKPYEQYF. The CDR3 region has the DNA TGTGCCAGCAGCATGGACAAGCCCTACGAGCAGTACTTC.

The gene calls are TRBV27 and TRBJ2-1; 15 bases map to TRBD2. Germline-derived CDR1 and CDR2 are MNHEY and SMNVEV (reference sequence). The CDR3 has 17 residues. J was trimmed by 6 bases and V by 2 bases; bases with no gene match: 5. CDR3 coding DNA: TGTGCCAGCAGTTTAAGGGGGACTAGCGGGAGGAGCAATGAGCAGTTCTTC. Translated, it gives CASSLRGTSGRSNEQFF.

The V gene is TRBV10-2, the J gene TRBJ2-5; TRBD2 agrees at 7 bases. Unmatched junction bases numbered 13, after V lost 7 bases and J lost 11 bases. Germline lookup yields CDR1 WSHSY and CDR2 SAAADI. CDR3 size: 13 residues. The CDR3 region is CASKGAGVGEQYF. CDR3 DNA sequence: TGCGCCAGCAAGGGCGCGGGAGTAGGAGAGCAGTACTTC.

This chain links TRBV27 with TRBJ1-2, with D possibly being TRBD1 (6 bases). CDR1 is MNHEY, CDR2 SMNVEV, per germline (reference sequence). The CDR3 spans 13 residues. The V end lost 5 bases, the J end lost 5 bases, and 12 bases lay between the germline ends. CDR3 protein: CASSQGSRYGYTF. The CDR3, as DNA: TGTGCCAGCAGTCAGGGGTCACGGTATGGCTACACCTTC.

The rearrangement joins TRBV29-1 to TRBJ1-1; D unresolved. This CDR3 has 12 residues. CDR1 is SQVTM and CDR2 is ANQGSEA in the germline V gene. The ends were cut back, 4 bases at V and 1 base at J, with 7 bases in the middle. CDR3 DNA sequence: TGCAGCGTTGTGGCGACGAACACTGAAGCTTTCTTT. This codes for CSVVATNTEAFF.

This clone is a singleton in its sample. This chain links TRBV6-5 with TRBJ2-7; D perhaps matches TRBD2 (5 bases). The V gene's germline CDR1 is MNHEY and CDR2 SVGAGI. V lost 2 bases and J 6 bases, leaving 8 bases between the germline ends. This CDR3 spans 12 amino acids. The DNA for the CDR3 is TGTGCCAGCAGTTACGGTGGAGGCGAGCAGTACTTC. It yields the protein CASSYGGGEQYF.

J is TRBJ2-1 and V is TRBV9; 7 bases agree with TRBD2. CDR1 and CDR2 (germline): SGDLS, YYNGEE. This CDR3 spans 13 amino acids. Germline trimming cut 0 bases from V and 10 bases from J; bases unmatched to any gene: 4. This CDR3 is CASSVASGGEQFF. CDR3 nucleotide sequence: TGTGCCAGCAGCGTAGCGTCGGGAGGAGAGCAGTTCTTC.

In this sample, this clone turned up once. The rearrangement links TRBV19 to TRBJ1-3, with a possible D match to TRBD1 (5 bases). V lost 2 bases to trimming and J lost 2 bases, with 22 bases between them. There are 19 residues in the CDR3. The germline V gene encodes CDR1 LNHDA and CDR2 SQIVND (reference sequence). The CDR3 DNA follows: TGTGCCAGTAGTATAAAGGGCCCTTGGGACCTTAGCGCTGGAAACACCATATATTTT. Its protein product is CASSIKGPWDLSAGNTIYF.

This chain links TRBV7-9 with TRBJ2-5; D remains ambiguous. Trimming removed 1 base at V and 6 bases at J, with 0 bases between. The CDR3 length is 10 residues. Germline V gene sequence: CDR1 SEHNR, CDR2 FQNEAQ (reference sequence). As DNA, the CDR3 is TGTGCCAGCAGCTTAGAGACCCAGTACTTC. Translating gives CASSLETQYF.

The V call is TRBV6-1, the J call TRBJ2-5; the D gene could be TRBD1 or TRBD2 (6 bases each). Germline V gene data show CDR1 as MNHNS and CDR2 as SASEGT. The length of the CDR3 is 17 residues. V shed 4 bases and J shed 1 base, with 19 bases lying between them. CDR3 loop: CASSGFEVGGFQETQYF. DNA of the CDR3: TGTGCCAGCAGTGGCTTCGAGGTCGGGGGCTTCCAAGAGACCCAGTACTTC.

The chain links TRBV6-1 to TRBJ1-5; no firm D call. V lost 1 base and J lost 6, with 7 bases in between. Germline V gene lookup returns CDR1 MNHNS and CDR2 SASEGT. This CDR3 is 13 amino acids long. In DNA, the CDR3 is TGTGCCAGCAGTGAAGAGAGAGGTCAGCCCCAGCATTTT. As protein: CASSEERGQPQHF.

The chain links TRBV4-1 to TRBJ1-1; no clear D gene. The CDR3 consists of 13 residues. Trimming cost V 2 bases and J 1 base, with 5 bases left between them. CDR1 and CDR2 (germline): MGHRA, YSYEKL. CDR3 sequence: CASSQYKNTEAFF. CDR3 in DNA: TGCGCCAGCAGCCAATACAAGAACACTGAAGCTTTCTTT.

The DNA for the CDR3 is TGCAGCGTTGAAGATTTCAATGCGGGACAGGCAAAAGGATCCTATGGCTACACCTTC. Its translation: CSVEDFNAGQAKGSYGYTF. V usage is TRBV29-1 and J usage is TRBJ1-2, with 8 bases aligning to TRBD1. V was pared by 0 bases and J by 4 bases, with 19 bases of the junction left unmatched. Germline CDR1 and CDR2: SQVTM and ANQGSEA. CDR3 size: 19 residues.

The chain recombines TRBV7-6 with TRBJ2-5; 9 nucleotides align to TRBD1. V trimming: 5 bases; J trimming: 7 bases; junction bases outside the gene matches: 11. In germline, CDR1 is SGHVS, CDR2 FNYEAQ. The length of the CDR3 is 15 residues. The CDR3 nucleotides read TGTGCCAGCAGCCCAACAGGGGGCGCCGGGGTGACCCAGTACTTC. Protein sequence: CASSPTGGAGVTQYF. Full variable domain (missing parts from reference TRBV7-6 and TRBJ2-5): GAGVSQSPRYKVTKRGQDVALRCDPISGHVSLYWYRQALGQGPEFLTYFNYEAQQDKSGLPNDRFSAERPEGSISTLTIQRTEQRDSAMYRCASSPTGGAGVTQYFGPGTRLLVL.